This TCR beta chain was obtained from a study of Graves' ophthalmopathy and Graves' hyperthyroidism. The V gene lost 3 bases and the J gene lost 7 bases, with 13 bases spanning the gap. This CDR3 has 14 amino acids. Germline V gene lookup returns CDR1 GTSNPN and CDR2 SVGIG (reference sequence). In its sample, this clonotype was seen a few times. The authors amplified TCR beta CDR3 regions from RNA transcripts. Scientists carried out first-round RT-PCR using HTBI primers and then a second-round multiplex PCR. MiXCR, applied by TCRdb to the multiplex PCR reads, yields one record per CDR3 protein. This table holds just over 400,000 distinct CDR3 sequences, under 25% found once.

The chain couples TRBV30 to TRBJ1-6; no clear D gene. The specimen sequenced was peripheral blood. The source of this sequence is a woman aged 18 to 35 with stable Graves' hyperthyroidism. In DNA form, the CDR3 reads TGTGCCTGGAGGTTAAGGGCTGACAATTCACCCCTCCACTTT. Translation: CAWRLRADNSPLHF.